These 10 T cell receptor beta chains were all obtained from the same sample, sequenced in a study of immune characterization of retroperitoneal liposarcoma. TCRdb itself ran the PCR reads through MiXCR, one entry per CDR3 protein. Seen here are around 2,800 distinct CDR3 sequences, 27% observed once, and the top ten hold about 16%. Input material: tumor tissue. The receptors stem from a female donor with retroperitoneal liposarcoma.

This clonotype is large in the sample. The rearrangement links TRBV7-2 to TRBJ2-1; 13 nucleotides align to TRBD2. The DNA end is more similar to TRBJ2-7, so the J call may be wrong. This CDR3 is 14 amino acids long. CDR1 and CDR2 from the germline V gene are SGHTA and FQGNSA. The CDR3 nucleotides read TGTGCCAGCAGCCTGGGACTAGCGGGGATCGAGCAGTACTTC. Residues: CASSLGLAGIEQYF.

This clonotype is judged medium-sized (0.01 to 0.1%). The chain carries TRBV7-2 and TRBJ2-7; D is possibly TRBD1 (5 bases). The CDR3 length is 14 residues. Germline V CDR1 and CDR2: SGHTA, FQGNSA. The ends were cut back, 2 bases at V and 1 base at J, with 9 bases in the middle. The CDR3 DNA reads TGTGCCAGCAGCTTAACAGGAATTTCCTACGAGCAGTACTTC. This encodes CASSLTGISYEQYF.

The chain carries TRBV24-1 and TRBJ2-1; 7 bases map to TRBD2. The CDR3 totals 16 residues. From germline, CDR1 is KGHDR and CDR2 SFDVKD. V trimming: 3 bases; J trimming: 2 bases; junction bases outside the gene matches: 6. The CDR3, as DNA: TGTGCCACCAGTGATCGTGCGGGAGCGGCCTACAATGAGCAGTTCTTC. Protein sequence: CATSDRAGAAYNEQFF.

This clonotype has just a few counts. The chain couples TRBV27 to TRBJ2-1; 7 bases map to TRBD2. The J call may be wrong; the DNA end is better matched by TRBJ2-7. The CDR3 covers 16 residues. The germline V gene encodes CDR1 MNHEY and CDR2 SMNVEV (reference sequence). The DNA of the CDR3 is TGTGCCAGCAGTTTACCACAGTCGCGGGAGATCTACGAGCAGTACTTC. The encoded protein is CASSLPQSREIYEQYF.

In its sample, this clonotype is medium-sized. The chain joins TRBV6-6 to TRBJ2-5; D uncertain. With the DNA end fitting TRBJ2-7 better, the J assignment may be wrong. The CDR3 totals 16 residues. CDR1 MNHNY and CDR2 SVGAGI come from the germline V gene (reference sequence). For the CDR3, the DNA is TGTGCCAGCAGTTACGGCGCAAGGCTAGTGGGCTACGAGCAGTACTTC. It encodes CASSYGARLVGYEQYF.

By frequency in the sample, this clonotype is medium-sized. For the CDR3, the DNA is TGTGCCAGCAGTGAAAACAGAGCCTACGAGCAGTTCTTC. Its protein product is CASSENRAYEQFF. The chain couples TRBV6-1 to TRBJ2-1, with D hard to call. Germline V gene data show CDR1 as MNHNS and CDR2 as SASEGT. The V end lost 2 bases, the J end lost 10 bases, and 12 bases lay between the germline ends. This CDR3 is 13 amino acids long.

This clonotype was seen a few times. The chain has TRBV7-3 and TRBJ2-1; 8 nucleotides agree with TRBD2. V lost 0 bases, J lost 8 bases, and 3 bases stayed unmatched. This CDR3 is 14 amino acids long. CDR1 and CDR2 (germline): SGHTA, FQGTGA. CDR3 loop: CASSLTGTSHEQFF. Here the CDR3 DNA reads TGTGCCAGCAGCTTAACTGGGACTAGTCATGAGCAGTTCTTC.

By share of the sample, this clonotype is medium-sized. In DNA, the CDR3 is TGTGCCAGCAGTGAATGGACTCCGAGGGATGAGCAGTTCTTC. Its protein is CASSEWTPRDEQFF. The chain joins TRBV25-1 to TRBJ2-1, with a possible D match to TRBD2 (5 bases). Looked up from germline, CDR1 is MGHDK and CDR2 is SYGVNS. CDR3 length: 14 residues. Trimming cost V 1 base and J 8 bases, with 12 bases left between them. Combining the CDR3 with reference TRBV25-1 and TRBJ2-1 gives the whole variable domain EADIYQTPRYLVIGTGKKITLECSQTMGHDKMYWYQQDPGMELHLIHYSYGVNSTEKGDLSSESTVSRIRTEHFPLTLESARPSHTSQYLCASSEWTPRDEQFFGPGTRLTVL.

This clonotype was seen only a few times. This rearrangement joins TRBV6-5 to TRBJ2-1; D is ambiguous. CDR3 length: 14 amino acids. In germline, CDR1 is MNHEY, CDR2 SVGAGI. With 5 bases removed from V and 10 bases from J, the gap between germline ends came to 18 bases. CDR3 DNA: TGTGCCAGCAGTCCCCGCAGTCCTCCCTACGAGCAGTTCTTC. It codes for CASSPRSPPYEQFF.

This clonotype has a handful of counts. One base away lies a much larger clone, so this may be a sequencing read error. V and J are TRBV12-3 or TRBV12-4 and TRBJ2-5, with a weak D call TRBD2 (7 bases). V was pared by 5 bases and J by 2 bases, with 12 bases between. CDR3 size: 14 residues. In nucleotides, the CDR3 is TGTGCCAGCAGTCGGGGGGCCCCTCAAGAGACCCAGTACTTC. Translating it yields CASSRGAPQETQYF.